These T cell receptor beta chains were read from a single sample in a study of OX40 agonist ivuxolimab in advanced cancers. Assay: immunoSEQ multiplex PCR; the TCRdb copy retains only in-frame clones and omits some. Seen here are roughly 70,000 clones, roughly nine tenths observed once, and the top ten hold 4%. The material was CD4+ or CD8+ T cells sorted from blood, obtained in a trial of the OX40 agonist ivuxolimab. The receptors shown here come from an adult with an advanced solid tumor such as melanoma, head and neck, liver or kidney cancer. The CDR3 runs from the conserved cysteine through the conserved F or W. Fields, in order: clone size, J gene, V gene, D gene, CDR3 DNA, CDR3 protein. D genes are given only for firm matches. Not every row has a clone size; where given, it reads once, few, many or a size class.

few	TRBJ1-1	TRBV12-5	.	TGTGCTAGTGGGGACAGTCACACTGAAGCTTTCTTT	CASGDSHTEAFF
.	TRBJ2-7	TRBV27	TRBD2	TGTGCCAGCAGGCTCGGACTAGCGGGCCCCTACGAGCAGTACTTC	CASRLGLAGPYEQYF
once	TRBJ1-5	TRBV11-2	TRBD1	TGTGCCAGCAGCTGGGACAGGGGTCAGCCCCAGCATTTT	CASSWDRGQPQHF
few	TRBJ2-2	TRBV6-5	.	TGTGCCAGCAGTTCGGGACAAAGCGTTTACACCGGGGAGCTGTTTTTT	CASSSGQSVYTGELFF
few	TRBJ2-7	TRBV19	.	TGTGCCAGTAGCAGAAGCGGGTACGAGCAGTACTTC	CASSRSGYEQYF
.	TRBJ2-5	TRBV19	.	TGTGCCAGTAGTATGTTGACAGATTCACTAGGGACCCAGTACTTC	CASSMLTDSLGTQYF
.	TRBJ2-1	TRBV7-6	.	TGTGCCAGCAGCCCGGACTCTCTCTACAATGAGCAGTTCTTC	CASSPDSLYNEQFF
.	TRBJ1-5	TRBV7-9	.	TGTGCCAGCAGCTTACAGGGGAATCAGCCCCAGCATTTT	CASSLQGNQPQHF
.	TRBJ1-5	TRBV19	.	TGTGCCAGTAGGCAGGGGATGAATCAGCCCCAGCATTTT	CASRQGMNQPQHF
.	TRBJ2-7	TRBV30	TRBD2	TGTGCCTGGAGGAAGGTCGCTAGCGGGAGGGCCGGCGAGCAGTACTTC	CAWRKVASGRAGEQYF
.	TRBJ2-7	TRBV2	.	TGTGCCAGCGGCTCGGAGCGGAGCCGTTCGGGCGAGCAGTACTTC	CASGSERSRSGEQYF
.	TRBJ1-2	TRBV28	.	TGTGCCAGCAGTCCCACAGGCCCTTATGGCTACACCTTC	CASSPTGPYGYTF
.	TRBJ2-2	TRBV28	TRBD1	TGTGCCAGCACTGACGGGACAGGGGCCTACACCGGGGAGCTGTTTTTT	CASTDGTGAYTGELFF
.	TRBJ2-5	TRBV4-1	TRBD2	TGCGCCAGCAGCCCATTGACTAGCGGAACCCAAGAGACCCAGTACTTC	CASSPLTSGTQETQYF
.	TRBJ2-1	TRBV4-1	TRBD2	TGCGCCAGCAGCCAAGAGAGAGGCCTAGCGGGGAATGAGCAGTTCTTC	CASSQERGLAGNEQFF
.	TRBJ2-1	TRBV27	TRBD2	TGTGCCAGCAGATCTAGCGGGGGGAGGTATGAGCAGTTCTTC	CASRSSGGRYEQFF
.	TRBJ1-3	TRBV6-5	.	TGTGCCAGCGGAGGAGGGACGGTTGGAAACACCATATATTTT	CASGGGTVGNTIYF
once	TRBJ2-3	TRBV9	TRBD2	TGTGCCAGCAACAAACTAGCGGGAGCCAGCACAGATACGCAGTATTTT	CASNKLAGASTDTQYF
.	TRBJ1-3	TRBV9	.	TGTGCCAGCAGGGGGGCCTCTGGAAACACCATATATTTT	CASRGASGNTIYF
.	TRBJ1-4	TRBV6-5	.	TGTGCCAGCAGTTACGGGGGAAATCGGCCTCAAAAACTGTTTTTT	CASSYGGNRPQKLFF
few	TRBJ1-6	TRBV30	.	TGTGCCTGGAGTGTAAATTTGGGCAATAATTCACCCCTCCACTTT	CAWSVNLGNNSPLHF
.	TRBJ2-3	TRBV11-3	.	TGTGCCAGCAGCTACGTGGGCAGTACTAGCACAGATACGCAGTATTTT	CASSYVGSTSTDTQYF
.	TRBJ1-1	TRBV6-6	.	TGTGCCAGCCGACCCCAGATGAACACTGAAGCTTTCTTT	CASRPQMNTEAFF
.	TRBJ2-2	TRBV9	TRBD1	TGTGCCAGCAGCCTCGGACAGGGGGCCACCGGGGAGCTGTTTTTT	CASSLGQGATGELFF
once	TRBJ2-7	TRBV27	TRBD1	TGTGCCAGCAGTTTCACCTCCGGGACAGGGCGCCTTTACGAGCAGTACTTC	CASSFTSGTGRLYEQYF
.	TRBJ1-5	TRBV11-3	.	TGTGCCAGCAGCCCCGACATCAATCAGCCCCAGCATTTT	CASSPDINQPQHF
.	TRBJ1-2	TRBV4-1	.	TGCGCCAGCAGCCAAGGTGGGGGGAGGTATGGCTACACCTTC	CASSQGGGRYGYTF
once	TRBJ1-1	TRBV18	.	TGTGCCAGCTCACCGGGGTTAAAGAACTCGGACACTGAAGCTTTCTTT	CASSPGLKNSDTEAFF
once	TRBJ1-2	TRBV5-1	TRBD1	TGCGCCAGCAGCGCGGGACAGGAGCCCTATGGCTACACCTTC	CASSAGQEPYGYTF
.	TRBJ2-1	TRBV19	TRBD2	TGTGCCAGTAATGGACTAGCAGCGATCGATGAGCAGTTCTTC	CASNGLAAIDEQFF
.	TRBJ1-5	TRBV18	.	TGTGCCAGCTCACCCCCGGGAGGAGGGGGTGGCAATCAGCCCCAGCATTTT	CASSPPGGGGGNQPQHF
.	TRBJ1-1	TRBV18	.	TGTGCCAGCTCACCACTCGACCTAGTGAACACTGAAGCTTTCTTT	CASSPLDLVNTEAFF
.	TRBJ2-1	TRBV10-3	.	TGTGCCATCAGTTCCTCGGGCGCACCTGACTACAATGAGCAGTTCTTC	CAISSSGAPDYNEQFF
.	TRBJ2-2	TRBV5-1	.	TGCGCCAGCAGCTTGGACCCTAGGCCCACCGGGGAGCTGTTTTTT	CASSLDPRPTGELFF
.	TRBJ1-1	TRBV10-3	TRBD1	TGTGCCATCAGTGACCCCCAGACAGGGGAGAGCGGCACTGAAGCTTTCTTT	CAISDPQTGESGTEAFF
.	TRBJ2-3	TRBV25-1	TRBD2	TGTGCCAGCAGTAGAGCGGGAGGCATTGATACGCAGTATTTT	CASSRAGGIDTQYF
.	TRBJ2-5	TRBV21-1	.	TGTGCCAGCAGCCCCTGGCGGGAGACCCAGTACTTC	CASSPWRETQYF
few	TRBJ2-3	TRBV7-2	.	TGTGCCAGCAGCTTAGGTCGTGGGAGCGGCACAGATACGCAGTATTTT	CASSLGRGSGTDTQYF
.	TRBJ2-7	TRBV6-1	.	TGTGCCAGCACCACCTTAACAGGGAATGATTACGAGCAGTACTTC	CASTTLTGNDYEQYF
.	TRBJ1-5	TRBV27	.	TGTGCCAGCAGTCCACAGGGTTATAATCAGCCCCAGCATTTT	CASSPQGYNQPQHF
.	TRBJ2-1	TRBV18	.	TGTGCCAGCTCAGAACCCTTTCCCGGAGGGCAGTTCTTC	CASSEPFPGGQFF
.	TRBJ2-1	TRBV18	TRBD2	TGTGCCAGCTCACGCGGACTAGCGGGAATCGACAATGAGCAGTTCTTC	CASSRGLAGIDNEQFF
.	TRBJ2-3	TRBV18	TRBD2	TGTGCCAGCTCACCACTTAGCGGGAGCCTTAGCACAGATACGCAGTATTTT	CASSPLSGSLSTDTQYF
.	TRBJ2-2	TRBV5-1	TRBD2	TGCGCCAGCAGAAGGCTAGCGGGAGAAACCGGGGAGCTGTTTTTT	CASRRLAGETGELFF
.	TRBJ1-5	TRBV6-6	.	TGTGCCAGCAGTTTGCAGGGGACGAATCAGCCCCAGCATTTT	CASSLQGTNQPQHF
.	TRBJ1-2	TRBV11-2	.	TGTGCCAGCAGCTTAGACGGGGACGCGAGCTATGGCTACACCTTC	CASSLDGDASYGYTF